These T cell receptor beta chains were read from a single sample in a study of a mutant IDH1 vaccine in newly diagnosed glioma. The protocol was immunoSEQ multiplex PCR, while the TCRdb copy is restricted to in-frame clones and leaves out a portion. The sample lists approximately 70,000 clones; 86% were seen once. The specimen was PBMCs, collected from a glioma patient treated with radiotherapy, temozolomide or both. All receptors come from a man between 25 and 39 years old with glioma. The CDR3 runs from the conserved cysteine through the conserved F or W. The D gene is left open where the match is weak. The listing skips clone size in some rows; elsewhere it reads once, few, many or a size class.

cdr3_nt cdr3_aa v_call d_call j_call cdr3_length clone_size
TGCGCCAGCAGTCGACAGGGGACTGAAGCTTTCTTT CASSRQGTEAFF TRBV5-1 TRBD1 TRBJ1-1 12 -
TGTGCCAGCAGTTTCAGAGGACAGGGCAAGGAGCTGTTTTTT CASSFRGQGKELFF TRBV27 TRBD1 TRBJ2-2 14 -
TGTGCCAGCAGACCCGGGACTCACTATGGCTACACCTTC CASRPGTHYGYTF TRBV2 - TRBJ1-2 13 -
TGTGCCAGTAGTTCGTGGAATCAAGAGACCCAGTACTTC CASSSWNQETQYF TRBV19 - TRBJ2-5 13 -
TGTGCCAGCAGTCCCCGAGGGGGAGCCTACGAGCAGTACTTC CASSPRGGAYEQYF TRBV14 - TRBJ2-7 14 -
TGTGCCAGCAGTCGAGGGGTTTACACTGAAGCTTTCTTT CASSRGVYTEAFF TRBV28 - TRBJ1-1 13 -
TGTGCCAGCACCAGGGGACAGGCCCCGACTGAGGCTTTCTTT CASTRGQAPTEAFF TRBV21-1 - TRBJ1-1 14 -
TGTGCCAGCAGTAGTCTCACTAGCCCCATTACCTACAATGAGCAGTTCTTC CASSSLTSPITYNEQFF TRBV28 - TRBJ2-1 17 -
TGTGCCAGCAGCAAACGGGGGCAGGGGGCCCCAGCTGAAAAACTGTTTTTT CASSKRGQGAPAEKLFF TRBV5-4 TRBD1 TRBJ1-4 17 -
TGTGCCAGCAGCTTGGGGACAAGTGGGGGCTACACCTTC CASSLGTSGGYTF TRBV11-2 - TRBJ1-2 13 -
TGCGCCAGCAGCTTCGGGACAGGGGGCCGGGAGACCCAGTACTTC CASSFGTGGRETQYF TRBV5-1 TRBD1 TRBJ2-5 15 -
TGTGCCAGCAGCCCCAATCGGGGGGTATACTATGGCTACACCTTC CASSPNRGVYYGYTF TRBV11-2 - TRBJ1-2 15 -
TGCGCCAGCAGCCCCTCAAGGAATGAGCAGTTCTTC CASSPSRNEQFF TRBV4-1 - TRBJ2-1 12 -
TGCGCCAGCAGTGCCGGACAGTATGAAAAACTGTTTTTT CASSAGQYEKLFF TRBV10-2 - TRBJ1-4 13 once
TGTGCCAGCAGCAAAGAACAGATGTCTTATAGCAATCAGCCCCAGCATTTT CASSKEQMSYSNQPQHF TRBV21-1 - TRBJ1-5 17 -
TGTGCCAGCAGTGGCAAAGCATCACGGCCCCAGCATTTT CASSGKASRPQHF TRBV2 - TRBJ1-5 13 few
TGTGCCAGCAGCTTAGATCAGGGGCGGACAGGGGGCCATGACTACTATGGCTACACCTTC CASSLDQGRTGGHDYYGYTF TRBV11-2 TRBD1 TRBJ1-2 20 -
TGCGCCAGCAGCGCTCGGACAGGGAAAGAAAATGGCTACACCTTC CASSARTGKENGYTF TRBV5-1 TRBD1 TRBJ1-2 15 -